This TCR beta chain was identified during a study of T cell responses to AZD1222 COVID-19 vaccine. Profiled with immunoSEQ multiplex PCR; TCRdb holds only in-frame clones, not every one. Altogether approximately 190,000 clones are present, approximately 91% being singletons, with the ten largest covering 0.99%. J lost 1 base, V lost 0 bases, and 9 bases had no gene match. The germline V gene has CDR1 SGHNT and CDR2 YYREEE (reference sequence). The CDR3 extends over 17 amino acids. The specimen was peripheral blood, collected on day 0 of AZD1222 vaccination. The genes are TRBV5-4 and TRBJ1-2; 7 bases map to TRBD1. This clonotype originated in an adult in good health. For the CDR3, the DNA is TGTGCCAGCAGCTTGGCCCTGGGAGGGGGCGATAACTATGGCTACACCTTC. Its protein product is CASSLALGGGDNYGYTF.